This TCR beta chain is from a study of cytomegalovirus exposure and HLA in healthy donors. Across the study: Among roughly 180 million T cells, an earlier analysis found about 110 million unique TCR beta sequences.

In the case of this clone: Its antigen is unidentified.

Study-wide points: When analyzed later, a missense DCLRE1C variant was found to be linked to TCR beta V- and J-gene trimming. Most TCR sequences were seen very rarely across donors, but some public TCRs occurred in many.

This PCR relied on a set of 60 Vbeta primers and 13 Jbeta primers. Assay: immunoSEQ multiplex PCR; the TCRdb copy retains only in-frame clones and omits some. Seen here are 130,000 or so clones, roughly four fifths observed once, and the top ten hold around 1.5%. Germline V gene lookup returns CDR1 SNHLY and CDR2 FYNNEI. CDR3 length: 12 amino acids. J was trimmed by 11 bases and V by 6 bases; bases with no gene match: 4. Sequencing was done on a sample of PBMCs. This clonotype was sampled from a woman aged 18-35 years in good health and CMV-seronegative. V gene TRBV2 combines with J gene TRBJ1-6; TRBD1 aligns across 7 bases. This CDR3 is CASRRQGPPLHF. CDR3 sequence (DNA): TGTGCCAGCAGGAGACAGGGCCCACCCCTCCACTTT.